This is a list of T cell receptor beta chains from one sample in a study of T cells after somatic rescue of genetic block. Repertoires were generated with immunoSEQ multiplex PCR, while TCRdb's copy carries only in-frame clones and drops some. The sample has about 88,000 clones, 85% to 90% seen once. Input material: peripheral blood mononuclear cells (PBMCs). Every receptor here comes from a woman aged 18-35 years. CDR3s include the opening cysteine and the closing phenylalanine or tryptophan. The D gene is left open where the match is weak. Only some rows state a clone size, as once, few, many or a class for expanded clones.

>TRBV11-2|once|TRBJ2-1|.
CASSSGRGSYNEQFF
TGTGCCAGCAGCTCCGGCCGGGGGAGCTACAATGAGCAGTTCTTC
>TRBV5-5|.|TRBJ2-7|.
CASSFLGPDSYEQYF
TGTGCCAGCAGCTTTCTAGGGCCTGACTCCTACGAGCAGTACTTC
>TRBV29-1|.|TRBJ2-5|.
CSVENLGQVGGETQYF
TGCAGCGTTGAAAACCTGGGACAGGTGGGGGGGGAGACCCAGTACTTC
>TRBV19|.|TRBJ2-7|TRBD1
CASSISRDRLTYSYEQYF
TGTGCCAGTAGTATTTCACGGGACAGGCTGACTTATTCCTACGAGCAGTACTTC
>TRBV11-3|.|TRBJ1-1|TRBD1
CASSLRTGGEAFF
TGTGCCAGCAGCTTACGGACAGGGGGCGAAGCTTTCTTT
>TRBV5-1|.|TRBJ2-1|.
CASNPPNSYYNEQFF
TGCGCCAGCAACCCCCCAAACTCCTACTACAATGAGCAGTTCTTC
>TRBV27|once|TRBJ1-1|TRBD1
CASASGTGDTEAFF
TGTGCCAGCGCCTCCGGGACAGGGGATACTGAAGCTTTCTTT
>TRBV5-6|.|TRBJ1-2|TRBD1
CASSSGQGNYGYTF
TGTGCCAGCAGCTCGGGACAGGGTAACTATGGCTACACCTTC
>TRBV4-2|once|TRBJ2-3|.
CASSQGPKSQIF
TGTGCCAGCAGCCAAGGACCCAAGTCCCAGATCTTT
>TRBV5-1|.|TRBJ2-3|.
CASRAAYTLSTDTQYF
TGCGCCAGCAGGGCGGCATACACCCTTAGCACAGATACGCAGTATTTT
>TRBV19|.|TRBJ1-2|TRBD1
CASSRLREGGRNVYGYTF
TGTGCCAGTAGCCGCCTCCGCGAAGGGGGCAGGAATGTCTATGGCTACACCTTC
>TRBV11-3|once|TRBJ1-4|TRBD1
CASSSVIQGAAEKLFF
TGTGCCAGCAGCTCGGTTATACAGGGGGCAGCTGAAAAACTGTTTTTT
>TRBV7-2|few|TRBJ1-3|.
CASSWGRNTIYF
TGTGCCAGCAGCTGGGGGCGAAACACCATATATTTT
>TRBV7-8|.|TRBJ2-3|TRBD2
CASTPTSGTDTQYF
TGTGCCAGCACCCCGACTAGCGGCACAGATACGCAGTATTTT
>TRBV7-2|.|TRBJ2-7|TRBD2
CASSGSGRERAHEQYF
TGTGCCAGCAGCGGTAGCGGGAGAGAGCGTGCCCACGAGCAGTACTTC
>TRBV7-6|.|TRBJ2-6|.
CASSALTISQSRANVLTF
TGTGCCAGCAGCGCGTTAACAATCTCACAAAGTCGGGCCAACGTCCTGACTTTC
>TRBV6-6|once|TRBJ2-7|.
CASSYGILAYEQYF
TGTGCCAGCAGTTACGGCATCCTGGCCTACGAGCAGTACTTC
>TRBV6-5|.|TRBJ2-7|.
CASTPKPDSSYEQYF
TGTGCCAGCACTCCCAAACCCGACAGCTCCTACGAGCAGTACTTC
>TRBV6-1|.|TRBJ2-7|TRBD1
CASGTGRPQYF
TGTGCCAGCGGGACAGGAAGACCTCAGTACTTC
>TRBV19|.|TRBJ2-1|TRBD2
CASRGLADSSYNEQFF
TGTGCCAGTAGGGGACTAGCGGATTCCTCCTACAATGAGCAGTTCTTC
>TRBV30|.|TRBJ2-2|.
CAWTVVGSTGELFF
TGTGCCTGGACCGTAGTAGGATCCACCGGGGAGCTGTTTTTT
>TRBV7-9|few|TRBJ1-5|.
CASSGEGQPQHF
TGTGCCAGCAGCGGGGAGGGACAGCCCCAGCATTTT
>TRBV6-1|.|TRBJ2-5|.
CATILGGETQYF
TGTGCCACTATACTAGGCGGGGAGACCCAGTACTTC
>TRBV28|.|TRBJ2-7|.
CASRGEVSRAEQYF
TGTGCCAGCAGGGGTGAAGTTAGCCGAGCCGAGCAGTACTTC
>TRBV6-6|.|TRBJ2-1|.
CASSSGRPSSYNEQFF
TGTGCCAGCAGTTCGGGGCGGCCAAGCTCCTACAATGAGCAGTTCTTC
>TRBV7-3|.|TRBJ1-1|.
CASSLKALHRVGTTEAFF
TGTGCCAGCAGCTTAAAGGCTCTACACAGGGTCGGGACAACTGAAGCTTTCTTT
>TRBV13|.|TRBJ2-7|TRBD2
CASSLKSSGSYEQYF
TGTGCCAGCAGCTTAAAGTCTAGCGGCTCCTACGAGCAGTACTTC
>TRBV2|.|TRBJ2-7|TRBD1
CASSAQGARYEQYF
TGTGCCAGCAGCGCACAGGGGGCTAGGTACGAGCAGTACTTC
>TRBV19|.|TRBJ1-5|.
CASKFGEDNQPQHF
TGTGCCAGTAAGTTCGGGGAGGATAATCAGCCCCAGCATTTT
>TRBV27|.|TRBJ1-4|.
CASSHSQGWNEKLFF
TGTGCCAGCAGCCACTCACAGGGATGGAATGAAAAACTGTTTTTT
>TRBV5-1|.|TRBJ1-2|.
CASSPAGTGGFGYTF
TGCGCCAGCAGCCCCGCCGGCACGGGGGGATTTGGCTACACCTTC
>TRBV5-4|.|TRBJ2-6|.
CASSQDRSSGANVLTF
TGCGCCAGCAGCCAAGACAGGAGCTCTGGGGCCAACGTCCTGACTTTC
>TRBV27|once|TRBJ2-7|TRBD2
CASSLRASGSAYEQYF
TGTGCCAGCAGTTTAAGGGCTAGCGGGAGCGCCTACGAGCAGTACTTC
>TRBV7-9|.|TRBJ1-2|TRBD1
CASSPYGTGGNGYTF
TGTGCCAGCAGCCCGTACGGGACAGGGGGCAATGGCTACACCTTC
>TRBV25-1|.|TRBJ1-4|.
CASTSRETLFF
TGTGCCAGCACTTCCCGGGAAACACTGTTTTTT
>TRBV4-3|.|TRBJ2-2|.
CASSQDRGRATGELFF
TGCGCCAGCAGCCAAGATCGGGGCAGGGCCACCGGGGAGCTGTTTTTT
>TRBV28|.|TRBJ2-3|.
CASSAAYLSTDTQYF
TGTGCCAGCAGCGCCGCCTATCTGAGCACAGATACGCAGTATTTT
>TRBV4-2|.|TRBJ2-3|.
CASSQDLVKDTQYF
TGTGCCAGCAGCCAAGATTTGGTCAAGGATACGCAGTATTTT
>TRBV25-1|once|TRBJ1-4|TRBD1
CASSPIRDRGNEKLFF
TGTGCCAGCAGTCCCATCCGGGACAGGGGCAATGAAAAACTGTTTTTT
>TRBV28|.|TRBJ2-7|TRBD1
CASSPIRDRFAYEQYF
TGTGCCAGCAGCCCGATACGGGACAGGTTCGCCTACGAGCAGTACTTC
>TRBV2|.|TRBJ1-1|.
CASSAKGVTEAFF
TGTGCCAGCAGTGCGAAGGGAGTCACTGAAGCTTTCTTT
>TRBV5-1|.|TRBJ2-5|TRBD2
CASSQTSGRKETQYF
TGCGCCAGCAGCCAAACTAGCGGGAGGAAGGAGACCCAGTACTTC
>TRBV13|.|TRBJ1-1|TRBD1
CASSGRQGLNTEAFF
TGTGCCAGCAGCGGAAGACAGGGCTTGAACACTGAAGCTTTCTTT
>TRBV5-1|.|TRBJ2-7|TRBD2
CASSLWGSGPTSYEQYF
TGCGCCAGCAGCTTGTGGGGTAGCGGGCCAACCTCCTACGAGCAGTACTTC